This T cell receptor beta chain was sequenced for a study of T cell responses to AZD1222 COVID-19 vaccine. The CDR3 has 16 amino acids. V shed 4 bases, J shed 7 bases, and the junction held 12 bases outside the gene matches. CDR1 MDHEN and CDR2 SYDVKM come from the germline V gene. Sequenced by immunoSEQ multiplex PCR; TCRdb stores in-frame clones only, minus some. The sample comprises about 160,000 clones, about 90% of which are singletons, and roughly 5% rests with the top ten. This chain uses TRBV28 with TRBJ1-4; TRBD1 agrees at 7 bases. The TCR comes from an adult in good health. Source: peripheral blood, taken on day 0 of AZD1222 vaccination. DNA for the CDR3: TGTGCCAGCAGTTCCCCGTCAGGGGGAGGTCGTGAAAAACTGTTTTTT. The encoded protein is CASSSPSGGGREKLFF.